The 32 T cell receptor beta chains given below trace back to one sample, sequenced in a study of T cell responses to AZD1222 COVID-19 vaccine. Method: immunoSEQ multiplex PCR; TCRdb's copy keeps in-frame clones and lacks some. In the table there are 100,000 to 130,000 clones, about 85% of which are singletons. The sequences come from peripheral blood, collected 28 days after the second AZD1222 dose. These receptors all stem from an adult who received the AZD1222 COVID-19 vaccine.

V and J are TRBV19 and TRBJ1-1, with a weak D call TRBD1 (6 bases). The length of the CDR3 is 15 residues. The V gene lost 4 bases and the J gene lost 5 bases, with 17 bases spanning the gap. The germline V gene encodes CDR1 LNHDA and CDR2 SQIVND (reference sequence). CDR3 loop: CASSNWDTAFTEAFF. Here the CDR3 DNA reads TGTGCCAGTAGTAATTGGGACACGGCATTTACTGAAGCTTTCTTT.

The CDR3 DNA follows: TGTGCCAGCAGCCAAGATTGGGACGCCCGGGGCTACACCTTC. Protein product: CASSQDWDARGYTF. V is TRBV3-1 (or the pseudogene TRBV3-2) and J is TRBJ1-2; D is possibly TRBD1 (5 bases). This CDR3 has 14 residues. The germline V gene encodes CDR1 LGHDT and CDR2 YNNKEL (reference sequence). V lost 0 bases to trimming and J lost 8 bases, with 13 bases between them.

The CDR3 nucleotides are TGTGCCAGCAGCCCGACAGGGTTGGAAAGAGATACGCAGTATTTT. This sequence encodes CASSPTGLERDTQYF. The gene calls are TRBV7-2 and TRBJ2-3; 7 positions agree with TRBD1. V was clipped by 5 bases and J by 5 bases; unmatched bases: 10. Germline values: CDR1 SGHTA, CDR2 FQGNSA. CDR3 length equals 15 residues.

DNA of the CDR3: TGTGCCAGCAGCCAAGAGGGGTCCACAGGGCGAGGAAAACTGTTTTTT. It specifies CASSQEGSTGRGKLFF. The chain joins TRBV4-2 to TRBJ1-4, with TRBD1 as a possible D gene (6 bases). The V end lost 0 bases, the J end lost 10 bases, and 18 bases lay between the germline ends. There are 16 residues in the CDR3. In germline, CDR1 is LGHNA, CDR2 YNFKEQ.

This clone was detected only a few times. The V gene is TRBV23-1, the J gene TRBJ1-2; D is unresolved. TRBV23-1 is flagged as an ORF with uncertain function. The CDR3 totals 19 residues. V was cut by 3 bases and J by 0 bases, with 23 bases left in between. The CDR3 spells CASSHWQRIEAEPNYGYTF. The CDR3 nucleotides read TGCGCCAGCAGTCACTGGCAGAGAATTGAAGCCGAACCTAACTATGGCTACACCTTC.

The chain links TRBV7-9 to TRBJ2-7; possibly TRBD2 for D (6 bases). Trimming took off 1 base at V and 2 bases at J, with 9 bases between the two ends. CDR1 and CDR2 from the germline V gene are SEHNR and FQNEAQ (reference sequence). CDR3 length: 14 amino acids. This CDR3 reads CASSLVGGPYEQYF. In nucleotides, the CDR3 is TGTGCCAGCAGCTTAGTGGGGGGACCCTACGAGCAGTACTTC. Full variable domain (outside the CDR3, taken from reference TRBV7-9 and TRBJ2-7): DTGVSQNPRHKITKRGQNVTFRCDPISEHNRLYWYRQTLGQGPEFLTYFQNEAQLEKSRLLSDRFSAERPKGSFSTLEIQRTEQGDSAMYLCASSLVGGPYEQYFGPGTRLTVT.

The rearrangement links TRBV29-1 to TRBJ1-4; D perhaps matches TRBD1 (6 bases). Germline V gene lookup returns CDR1 SQVTM and CDR2 ANQGSEA. The CDR3 consists of 13 residues. Trimming left V 4 bases short and J 6 bases short, with 12 bases between. CDR3 amino acids: CSVGTVNYEKLFF. For the CDR3, the DNA is TGCAGCGTTGGGACAGTCAACTATGAAAAACTGTTTTTT. Together with reference TRBV29-1 and TRBJ1-4, the CDR3 gives the full variable domain: SAVISQKPSRDICQRGTSLTIQCQVDSQVTMMFWYRQQPGQSLTLIATANQGSEATYESGFVIDKFPISRPNLTFSTLTVSNMSPEDSSIYLCSVGTVNYEKLFFGSGTQLSVL.

This sequence joins TRBV6-5 and TRBJ2-5; weak D call: TRBD1 (6 bases). The ends were cut back, 2 bases at V and 4 bases at J, with 8 bases in the middle. This CDR3 region has 13 residues. The germline V gene has CDR1 MNHEY and CDR2 SVGAGI. CDR3 sequence: CASSYATGETQYF. The CDR3 bases are TGTGCCAGCAGTTACGCGACAGGAGAGACCCAGTACTTC.

V and J are TRBV28 and TRBJ2-7; TRBD1 matches 8 bases. The germline V gene encodes CDR1 MDHEN and CDR2 SYDVKM. V lost 4 bases, J lost 3 bases, and 5 bases stayed unmatched. The CDR3 has 14 residues. The CDR3 is CASSYPDRDYEQYF. DNA of the CDR3: TGTGCCAGCAGTTACCCGGACAGGGACTACGAGCAGTACTTC. Full variable domain (rest looked up from reference TRBV28 and TRBJ2-7): DVKVTQSSRYLVKRTGEKVFLECVQDMDHENMFWYRQDPGLGLRLIYFSYDVKMKEKGDIPEGYSVSREKKERFSLILESASTNQTSMYLCASSYPDRDYEQYFGPGTRLTVT.

The V gene is TRBV7-2, the J gene TRBJ2-1, with 7 bases fitting TRBD1. The V segment lost 3 bases and the J segment 0 bases; nucleotides outside the gene matches: 2. The CDR3 has 15 residues. CDR1 SGHTA and CDR2 FQGNSA come from the germline V gene. This CDR3 reads CASSFQGDSYNEQFF. The DNA for the CDR3 is TGTGCCAGCAGCTTTCAGGGGGACTCCTACAATGAGCAGTTCTTC.

This clone showed up just once. This chain uses TRBV2 with TRBJ2-7; TRBD1 aligns across 7 bases. Germline-derived CDR1 and CDR2 are SNHLY and FYNNEI. CDR3 length: 13 residues. V lost 6 bases, J lost 5 bases, and 7 bases stayed unmatched. CDR3 protein: CASRKDREHEQYF. In nucleotides, the CDR3 is TGTGCCAGCAGAAAAGACAGGGAGCACGAGCAGTACTTC.

The rearrangement links TRBV20-1 to TRBJ2-7; D not certain. Trimming took off 3 bases at V and 4 bases at J, with 7 bases between the two ends. The CDR3 loop spans 11 amino acids. Per the germline V gene, CDR1 is DFQATT and CDR2 is SNEGSKA (reference sequence). DNA of the CDR3: TGCAGTGCTAGTTTGGGTTACGAGCAGTACTTC. This sequence encodes CSASLGYEQYF.

The chain employs TRBV5-1 and TRBJ2-3; D could derive from TRBD1 or TRBD2 (6 bases each). Looked up from germline, CDR1 is SGHRS and CDR2 is YFSETQ. The CDR3 contains 14 residues. The ends were cut back, 1 base at V and 1 base at J, with 7 bases in the middle. CDR3 DNA: TGCGCCAGCAGCTTGAGGGGGGGCACAGATACGCAGTATTTT. It translates to CASSLRGGTDTQYF.

The J gene is TRBJ1-5, the V gene TRBV10-3; a weak D match, TRBD1 (6 bases). The V and J ends lost 3 bases and 6 bases respectively, with 15 bases between them. The CDR3 is 15 residues long. Germline loops: CDR1 ENHRY, CDR2 SYGVKD. The CDR3 protein is CAISERDMGAQPQHF. The DNA of the CDR3 is TGTGCCATCAGTGAAAGGGACATGGGAGCTCAGCCCCAGCATTTT.

This clone was seen only once. The chain carries TRBV5-1 and TRBJ2-7; D perhaps matches TRBD2 (7 bases). V was clipped by 2 bases and J by 5 bases, with 17 bases between them. This CDR3 region has 15 residues. The germline gives CDR1 SGHRS, CDR2 YFSETQ. CDR3 protein: CASSFSPQGTNEQYF. Written as DNA, the CDR3 is TGCGCCAGCAGCTTTTCTCCTCAGGGGACTAACGAGCAGTACTTC.

This clone has only one observation. The chain carries TRBV19 and TRBJ2-1, with TRBD2 matching over 9 bases. V shed 8 bases and J 7 bases; nucleotides not matched to a gene: 12. This CDR3 is built from 15 residues. Germline CDR1 LNHDA, CDR2 SQIVND (reference sequence). CDR3 residues: CASVSGGRLYNEQFF. The DNA for the CDR3 is TGTGCCAGTGTGAGCGGGGGGAGGTTGTATAATGAGCAGTTCTTC.

This clone was counted between two and nine times. Other DNA sequences within the sample encode an identical CDR3. This chain uses TRBV7-2 with TRBJ2-1; 10 nucleotides line up with TRBD2. The germline gives CDR1 SGHTA, CDR2 FQGNSA. CDR3 length equals 16 residues. Trimming took 5 bases from V and 7 from J; bases not matched to a gene: 11. CDR3 DNA sequence: TGTGCCAGCAGCCCCCAAGGAGCGGGGGGGCGGAATGAGCAGTTCTTC. Protein: CASSPQGAGGRNEQFF.

CDR3 bases: TGTGCCACCAGCACCCGACAGAATAATTCACCCCTCCACTTT. Its protein product is CATSTRQNNSPLHF. The gene calls are TRBV15 and TRBJ1-6, with TRBD1 as a possible D gene (5 bases). Trimming pared 4 bases from V and 5 bases from J, leaving 9 bases between. Germline lookup yields CDR1 LNHNV and CDR2 YYDKDF (reference sequence). The CDR3 is 14 residues long.

The chain links TRBV7-9 to TRBJ2-7, with D hard to call. The V end was cut by 7 bases, the J end by 3 bases, with 16 bases between. Germline CDR1 SEHNR, CDR2 FQNEAQ (reference sequence). The CDR3 length is 14 residues. CDR3 in amino acids: CASTERYSSYEQYF. CDR3 in DNA: TGTGCCAGCACCGAGAGATACTCAAGCTACGAGCAGTACTTC.

This clone is categorized as medium-sized. The rearrangement uses TRBV25-1 and TRBJ2-7; D might be TRBD1 (6 bases). V lost 7 bases and J lost 0, with 13 bases in between. Germline loops: CDR1 MGHDK, CDR2 SYGVNS. The length of the CDR3 is 14 residues. The CDR3 is CASTKGTNSYEQYF. CDR3 DNA: TGTGCCAGCACCAAGGGGACAAACTCCTACGAGCAGTACTTC.

The V and J genes are TRBV29-1 and TRBJ1-1; D gene ambiguous. The CDR3 spans 14 residues. Germline CDR1 is SQVTM and CDR2 is ANQGSEA. Deletions cut 1 base from V and 0 bases from J, with 9 bases between. CDR3 coding DNA: TGCAGCGTTGAAGCCAGAGGGATGAACACTGAAGCTTTCTTT. Translating gives CSVEARGMNTEAFF.

The chain uses TRBV5-4 and TRBJ1-1; the match to TRBD1 covers 9 bases. The CDR3 is made up of 14 amino acids. V was pared by 6 bases and J by 3 bases, with 6 bases of the junction left unmatched. In germline, CDR1 is SGHNT, CDR2 YYREEE (reference sequence). The CDR3 loop is CASTQQGAHTEAFF. CDR3 sequence (DNA): TGTGCCAGCACCCAACAGGGGGCGCACACTGAAGCTTTCTTT.

This chain uses TRBV3-1 (or the pseudogene TRBV3-2) with TRBJ2-7, with D possibly TRBD1 on 6 matching bases. Trimming stripped 4 bases from V and 2 bases from J, with 15 bases between. The CDR3 contains 15 residues. From germline, CDR1 is LGHDT and CDR2 YNNKEL (reference sequence). The CDR3 DNA is TGTGCCAGCAGCCGAGGGGGTGGGGCAGCCTACGAGCAGTACTTC. Its protein product is CASSRGGGAAYEQYF.

The chain joins TRBV24-1 to TRBJ2-5; 8 positions match TRBD2. The CDR3 is 15 residues long. Losses at the gene ends were 5 bases for V and 0 bases for J; bases not matched to a gene: 4. The V gene's germline CDR1 is KGHDR and CDR2 SFDVKD. The CDR3 spells CATSGILADQETQYF. CDR3 in DNA: TGTGCCACCAGTGGTATACTAGCGGACCAAGAGACCCAGTACTTC.

To note about this clone: Within the sample, other DNA sequences also encode this same CDR3. The chain joins TRBV12-5 to TRBJ1-1; tentatively, D is TRBD1 (5 bases). CDR3 length: 13 residues. V lost 3 bases and J lost 1, with 6 bases in between. CDR1 is LGHNT and CDR2 is FRNRAP in the germline V gene. CDR3 sequence (DNA): TGTGCTAGTGGTTTCCAGGGGAACACTGAAGCTTTCTTT. This gives the protein CASGFQGNTEAFF.

This chain connects TRBV30 to TRBJ1-4; possible D gene TRBD1, 6 bases. The CDR3 spans 14 residues. Germline values: CDR1 GTSNPN, CDR2 SVGIG (reference sequence). Trimming took off 4 bases at V and 8 bases at J, with 17 bases between the two ends. CDR3 in DNA: TGTGCCTGGACATTGGGGGCAAAGGGGGAAAAACTGTTTTTT. Its protein product is CAWTLGAKGEKLFF.

The J gene is TRBJ2-1, the V gene TRBV7-6; TRBD2 matches 10 bases. The CDR3 has 16 amino acids. V trimming: 5 bases; J trimming: 3 bases; junction bases outside the gene matches: 7. Germline CDR1 is SGHVS and CDR2 is FNYEAQ. CDR3: CASSPRLAGVYNEQFF. The DNA for the CDR3 is TGTGCCAGCAGCCCCCGGCTAGCGGGGGTCTACAATGAGCAGTTCTTC.

V gene TRBV6-5 combines with J gene TRBJ1-4; D is unclear. CDR3 length equals 15 residues. Deletions cut 10 bases from V and 0 bases from J, with 15 bases between. Germline values: CDR1 MNHEY, CDR2 SVGAGI. The CDR3 loop reads CATISGDATNEKLFF. The CDR3 bases are TGTGCCACCATATCAGGAGATGCAACTAATGAAAAACTGTTTTTT.

The rearrangement links TRBV4-2 to TRBJ1-4; D possibly corresponds to TRBD1 (5 bases). Trimming removed 0 bases from V and 0 bases from J, with 17 bases in between. The CDR3 totals 19 residues. In germline, CDR1 is LGHNA, CDR2 YNFKEQ. The CDR3 is CASSQDPRTLDPTNEKLFF. DNA of the CDR3: TGTGCCAGCAGCCAAGATCCCCGGACACTAGATCCAACTAATGAAAAACTGTTTTTT.

The rearrangement joins TRBV6-5 to TRBJ1-1; the match to TRBD1 covers 7 bases. The CDR3 consists of 13 residues. After removal of 6 bases from V and 4 bases from J, the junction contained 5 bases not matched to a gene. CDR1 and CDR2 from the germline V gene are MNHEY and SVGAGI. The CDR3 sequence: CASSVQGFTEAFF. Here the CDR3 DNA reads TGTGCCAGCAGCGTACAGGGGTTCACTGAAGCTTTCTTT.

The rearrangement links TRBV9 to TRBJ2-3; 7 bases fit TRBD1. This CDR3 spans 17 amino acids. The V segment lost 4 bases and the J segment 2 bases; nucleotides outside the gene matches: 13. CDR1 and CDR2 (germline): SGDLS, YYNGEE. DNA for the CDR3: TGTGCCAGCAGCCTTAGAACCGGACAGGCCCTCACAGATACGCAGTATTTT. Its translation: CASSLRTGQALTDTQYF.

The chain is built from TRBV28 and TRBJ2-7; either TRBD1 or TRBD2 may supply D (5 bases each). The CDR3 runs 14 residues. The germline V gene has CDR1 MDHEN and CDR2 SYDVKM. V was shortened by 7 bases and J by 5 bases, with 18 bases between the two germline ends. CDR3 sequence: CASTPGAPVNEQYF. The CDR3 DNA reads as TGTGCCAGCACCCCCGGGGCGCCGGTCAACGAGCAGTACTTC.